Listed here are 27 T cell receptor beta chains from one sample, sequenced in a study of blood T cell repertoires in COVID-19. Clones were sequenced by immunoSEQ multiplex PCR, and TCRdb holds only the in-frame ones, with some missing. The sample holds fewer than 150,000 clones, about nine tenths seen once. Sequencing input: peripheral blood. These receptors all come from a man aged 45 to 65 with active or convalescent COVID-19.

The DNA for the CDR3 is TGTGCCAGTAGTCCCGAATTGGCCTCCTACAATGAGCAGTTCTTC. Translating it yields CASSPELASYNEQFF. The V call is TRBV19, the J call TRBJ2-1; D is uncertain. V was pared by 5 bases and J by 0 bases, with 11 bases between. This CDR3 has 15 amino acids. Germline V lookup: CDR1 LNHDA, CDR2 SQIVND (reference sequence).

The V and J genes are TRBV18 and TRBJ2-3, with 10 bases aligning to TRBD2. V shed 4 bases, J shed 3 bases, and the junction held 4 bases outside the gene matches. From germline, CDR1 is KGHSH and CDR2 LQKENI. The CDR3 covers 15 residues. The CDR3 coding sequence is TGTGCCAGCTCACGCCCGGGACTAGCGACAGATACGCAGTATTTT. It translates to CASSRPGLATDTQYF.

This chain joins TRBV15 and TRBJ1-4; D gene unclear. The ends were cut back, 5 bases at V and 1 base at J, with 8 bases in the middle. The CDR3 sequence is 14 residues long. From germline, CDR1 is LNHNV and CDR2 YYDKDF (reference sequence). The CDR3: CATSLTRTNEKLFF. The CDR3, as DNA: TGTGCCACCAGCTTGACACGAACTAATGAAAAACTGTTTTTT.

The CDR3 is CASSVGNRGQPQHF. CDR3 coding DNA: TGTGCCAGCAGCGTTGGTAATAGGGGTCAGCCCCAGCATTTT. V is TRBV9 and J is TRBJ1-5, with a weak D call TRBD1 (5 bases). The V end was cut by 2 bases, the J end by 6 bases, with 12 bases between. This CDR3 comprises 14 residues. Germline values: CDR1 SGDLS, CDR2 YYNGEE.

This chain links TRBV5-1 with TRBJ1-1; possibly TRBD1 for D (6 bases). Germline V gene data show CDR1 as SGHRS and CDR2 as YFSETQ. The V end lost 2 bases, the J end lost 0 bases, and 8 bases lay between the germline ends. The length of the CDR3 is 14 residues. CDR3 coding DNA: TGCGCCAGCAGCTTTACAGGGATGAACACTGAAGCTTTCTTT. It translates to CASSFTGMNTEAFF.

The rearrangement uses TRBV27 and TRBJ2-5; D is unclear. CDR1 and CDR2 from the germline V gene are MNHEY and SMNVEV (reference sequence). The CDR3 runs to 14 residues. V was cut by 7 bases and J by 0 bases, with 12 bases left in between. The CDR3 is CASTSGEYQETQYF. For the CDR3, the DNA is TGTGCCAGCACATCCGGAGAGTACCAAGAGACCCAGTACTTC.

This chain links TRBV6-5 with TRBJ2-6, with a possible D match to TRBD2 (6 bases). Looked up from germline, CDR1 is MNHEY and CDR2 is SVGAGI. CDR3 length: 13 amino acids. Trimming removed 6 bases from V and 8 bases from J, with 11 bases in between. The CDR3 nucleotides are TGTGCCAGCAGCAAAGGGGACTCCAACGTCCTGACTTTC. This sequence encodes CASSKGDSNVLTF.

The CDR3 DNA follows: TGCGCCAGCAAGAATCGACTGAGCTCCTACAATGAGCAGTTCTTC. Protein sequence: CASKNRLSSYNEQFF. V and J are TRBV5-1 and TRBJ2-1, with D unresolved. This CDR3 spans 15 amino acids. In germline, CDR1 is SGHRS, CDR2 YFSETQ. The V and J ends lost 6 bases and 0 bases respectively, with 13 bases between them.

This chain uses TRBV18 with TRBJ1-2, with 7 bases fitting TRBD1. Unmatched junction bases numbered 7, after V lost 4 bases and J lost 5 bases. CDR1 and CDR2 (germline): KGHSH, LQKENI. The CDR3 runs 14 residues. CDR3 coding DNA: TGTGCCAGCTCACACCCGGGACAGCCTTATGGCTACACCTTC. This encodes CASSHPGQPYGYTF. Complete variable domain (other parts from reference TRBV18 and TRBJ1-2): NAGVMQNPRHLVRRRGQEARLRCSPMKGHSHVYWYRQLPEEGLKFMVYLQKENIIDESGMPKERFSAEFPKEGPSILRIQQVVRGDSAAYFCASSHPGQPYGYTFGSGTRLTVV.

The chain links TRBV28 to TRBJ2-7; 7 bases are a match to TRBD2. CDR1 is MDHEN, CDR2 SYDVKM, per germline. This CDR3 is built from 14 residues. With 8 bases clipped from V and 6 bases from J, the junction kept 13 bases outside the gene matches. In DNA form, the CDR3 reads TGTGCCAGCGGGGAGGGGACGGATGAACGCGAGCAGTACTTC. Amino acids: CASGEGTDEREQYF. Full variable domain (remainder filled in from reference TRBV28 and TRBJ2-7): DVKVTQSSRYLVKRTGEKVFLECVQDMDHENMFWYRQDPGLGLRLIYFSYDVKMKEKGDIPEGYSVSREKKERFSLILESASTNQTSMYLCASGEGTDEREQYFGPGTRLTVT.

This sequence joins TRBV7-2 and TRBJ2-1; 8 bases are a match to TRBD2. CDR3 size: 13 residues. Germline CDR1 SGHTA, CDR2 FQGNSA. Trimming cost V 7 bases and J 7 bases; bases outside gene matches: 6. The CDR3 here is CASTPGLVNEQFF. CDR3 bases: TGTGCCAGCACCCCGGGACTAGTAAATGAGCAGTTCTTC.

The chain recombines TRBV2 with TRBJ1-5; 7 bases fit TRBD1. The germline CDR1 and CDR2 sequences are SNHLY and FYNNEI. The CDR3 runs 17 residues. The V and J ends lost 2 bases and 1 base, in that order; junction bases with no gene match: 8. The CDR3 loop reads CASSEPRPDRSNQPQHF. The CDR3 nucleotides are TGTGCCAGCAGTGAACCACGGCCGGACAGGAGCAATCAGCCCCAGCATTTT.

The V call is TRBV4-3, the J call TRBJ2-2; 9 positions agree with TRBD2. Trimming took 2 bases from V and 0 from J; bases not matched to a gene: 1. The CDR3 consists of 16 residues. CDR1 and CDR2 (germline): LGHNA, YSLEER. The CDR3 loop reads CASSQLAGANTGELFF. The CDR3 DNA is TGCGCCAGCAGCCAATTAGCGGGAGCGAACACCGGGGAGCTGTTTTTT.

The chain recombines TRBV21-1 with TRBJ1-5; no DNA check was done on the table's D call, TRBD1. TRBV21-1 is flagged as a pseudogene. The CDR3 runs 16 residues. The CDR3 DNA follows: TGTGCCAGCAGCTCCTTGGTGACAGGGGTAAATCAGCCCCAGCATTTT. Protein product: CASSSLVTGVNQPQHF.

This clone was picked up one time. J is TRBJ2-5 and V is TRBV5-1, with 10 bases that match TRBD1. V shed 0 bases, J shed 5 bases, and the junction held 4 bases outside the gene matches. The CDR3 extends over 15 amino acids. Germline V gene lookup returns CDR1 SGHRS and CDR2 YFSETQ. The CDR3 DNA reads as TGCGCCAGCAGCTTGGCCGACAGGGGGCACGAGACCCAGTACTTC. Its protein is CASSLADRGHETQYF.

The V and J genes are TRBV6-2 or TRBV6-3 and TRBJ1-2; 9 bases are a match to TRBD1. The CDR3 length is 12 residues. The germline V gene has CDR1 MNHEY and CDR2 SVGEGT. V lost 5 bases, J lost 8 bases, and 3 bases stayed unmatched. As DNA, the CDR3 is TGTGCCAGCAGTACAGGGGGCCGCGGCTACACCTTC. This codes for CASSTGGRGYTF.

J is TRBJ2-2 and V is TRBV28, with 9 bases fitting TRBD1. Germline V CDR1 and CDR2: MDHEN, SYDVKM. V was pared by 4 bases and J by 5 bases, with 2 bases of the junction left unmatched. The CDR3 has 14 residues. CDR3 region: CASSWTGATGELFF. For the CDR3, the DNA is TGTGCCAGCAGTTGGACAGGGGCGACCGGGGAGCTGTTTTTT. The variable domain in full, with the rest retrieved from reference TRBV28 and TRBJ2-2, is DVKVTQSSRYLVKRTGEKVFLECVQDMDHENMFWYRQDPGLGLRLIYFSYDVKMKEKGDIPEGYSVSREKKERFSLILESASTNQTSMYLCASSWTGATGELFFGEGSRLTVL.

CDR3 protein: CASSLGAGNEQFF. For the CDR3, the DNA is TGTGCCAGCAGCTTAGGAGCAGGGAATGAGCAGTTCTTC. The chain combines TRBV7-9 with TRBJ2-1, with D maybe TRBD1 (5 bases). Germline V gives CDR1 SEHNR, CDR2 FQNEAQ (reference sequence). The CDR3 is made up of 13 amino acids. Trimming cost V 1 base and J 7 bases, with 8 bases left between them.

This clone was found a few times. The chain has TRBV9 and TRBJ2-3; tentatively, D is TRBD1 (5 bases). Trimming cost V 4 bases and J 2 bases, with 17 bases left between them. The germline V gene encodes CDR1 SGDLS and CDR2 YYNGEE. The CDR3 runs 16 residues. Here the CDR3 DNA reads TGTGCCAGCAGCCCCCACTCGGGCGGACACACAGATACGCAGTATTTT. It encodes CASSPHSGGHTDTQYF.

The rearrangement joins TRBV15 to TRBJ2-7, with TRBD2 identical over 13 bases. The V gene's germline CDR1 is LNHNV and CDR2 YYDKDF (reference sequence). The V segment lost 4 bases and the J segment 5 bases; nucleotides outside the gene matches: 14. This CDR3 is 18 amino acids long. As DNA, the CDR3 is TGTGCCACCAGCACCGATGGGGGACTAGCGGGGAATGGGGACGAGCAGTACTTC. This codes for CATSTDGGLAGNGDEQYF.

In this sample, this clone turned up once. DNA of the CDR3: TGTGCCAGCACCGAGCGGGGGAATAATGAAAAACTGTTTTTT. As protein: CASTERGNNEKLFF. V and J are TRBV25-1 and TRBJ1-4; tentative D call: TRBD1 (5 bases). CDR3 length: 14 residues. Germline CDR1 and CDR2: MGHDK and SYGVNS. V lost 7 bases to trimming and J lost 4 bases, with 13 bases between them.

The V call is TRBV7-2, the J call TRBJ1-1; 8 bases agree with TRBD1. The CDR3 extends over 15 amino acids. J gave up 1 base and V 7 bases, and 8 bases lay outside the gene matches. Germline CDR1 is SGHTA and CDR2 is FQGNSA. The CDR3 nucleotides read TGTGCCAGCACCGTAACAGGGGGAGGGAACACTGAAGCTTTCTTT. It specifies CASTVTGGGNTEAFF.

The chain couples TRBV7-2 to TRBJ2-7, with a tentative D call TRBD2 (5 bases). CDR1 is SGHTA, CDR2 FQGNSA, per germline. CDR3 length: 15 amino acids. V was clipped by 3 bases and J by 5 bases, with 17 bases between them. The CDR3 region has the DNA TGTGCCAGCAGCTTTAGGCATAGCGCGTCCGACGAGCAGTACTTC. Its protein product is CASSFRHSASDEQYF.

The genes are TRBV2 and TRBJ1-4; the D gene is possibly TRBD1 (5 bases). The germline CDR1 and CDR2 sequences are SNHLY and FYNNEI. This CDR3 contains 16 residues. Trimming cost V 0 bases and J 8 bases, with 16 bases left between them. CDR3 bases: TGTGCCAGCAGTGAAGCGCTCGGGGGGAGGGGCGAAAAACTGTTTTTT. This translates into CASSEALGGRGEKLFF.

On this clone itself: An end of the junction does not agree with germline; a read error may underlie this. The gene calls are TRBV5-8 and TRBJ2-1; 8 positions agree with TRBD1. The CDR3 sequence is 14 residues long. CDR1 and CDR2 (germline): SGHTS, YDEGEE. The CDR3 region has the DNA TGTGCCAGCCGCTTTGCAGGGGGCGTCCCGGGGGCATTCTTC. As protein: CASRFAGGVPGAFF. The full variable domain, its missing parts supplied by reference TRBV5-8 and TRBJ2-1, is EAGVTQSPTHLIKTRGQQATLRCSPISGHTSVYWYQQALGLGLQFLLWYDEGEERNRGNFPPRFSGRQFPNYSSELNVNALELEDSALYLCASRFAGGVPGAFFGPGTRLTVL.

The J gene is TRBJ1-4, the V gene TRBV19; 8 bases match TRBD1. The CDR3 is 16 amino acids. Germline V CDR1 and CDR2: LNHDA, SQIVND (reference sequence). The V gene end was trimmed by 6 bases and the J gene end by 2 bases; junction bases not matched to a gene: 8. CDR3 bases: TGTGCCAGTAGGGACCGTTACAGGGGGACTAATGAAAAACTGTTTTTT. This codes for CASRDRYRGTNEKLFF.

The table lists this clone with a count of one. The rearrangement links TRBV6-1 to TRBJ1-5, with TRBD1 as a possible D gene (6 bases). The CDR3 is 16 amino acids. Trimming pared 3 bases from V and 2 bases from J, leaving 14 bases between. From germline, CDR1 is MNHNS and CDR2 SASEGT. DNA of the CDR3: TGTGCCAGCAGTGAGTTACAGGGTGGCGGCAATCAGCCCCAGCATTTT. It is translated as CASSELQGGGNQPQHF.